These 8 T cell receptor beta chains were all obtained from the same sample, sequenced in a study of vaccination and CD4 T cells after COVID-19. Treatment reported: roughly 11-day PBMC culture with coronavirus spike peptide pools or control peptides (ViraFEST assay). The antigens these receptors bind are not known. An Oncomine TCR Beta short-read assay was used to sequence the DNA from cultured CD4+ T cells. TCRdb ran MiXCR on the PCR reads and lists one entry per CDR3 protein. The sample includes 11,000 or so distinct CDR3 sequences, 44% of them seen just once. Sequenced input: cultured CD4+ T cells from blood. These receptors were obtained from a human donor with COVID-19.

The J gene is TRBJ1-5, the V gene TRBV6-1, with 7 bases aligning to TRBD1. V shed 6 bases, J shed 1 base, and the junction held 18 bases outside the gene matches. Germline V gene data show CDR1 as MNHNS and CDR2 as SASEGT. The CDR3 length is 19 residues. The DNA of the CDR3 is TGTGCCAGCAGCCCCCGATATGGCAGGGGGACTTTCAGCAATCAGCCCCAGCATTTT. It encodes CASSPRYGRGTFSNQPQHF.

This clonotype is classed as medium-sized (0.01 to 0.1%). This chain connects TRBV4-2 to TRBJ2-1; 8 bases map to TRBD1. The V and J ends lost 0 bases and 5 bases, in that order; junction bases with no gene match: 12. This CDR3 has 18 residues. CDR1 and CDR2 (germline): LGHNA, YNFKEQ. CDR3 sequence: CASSQEPLRTGIHNEQFF. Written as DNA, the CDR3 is TGTGCCAGCAGCCAAGAACCGCTCCGGACAGGGATCCACAATGAGCAGTTCTTC.

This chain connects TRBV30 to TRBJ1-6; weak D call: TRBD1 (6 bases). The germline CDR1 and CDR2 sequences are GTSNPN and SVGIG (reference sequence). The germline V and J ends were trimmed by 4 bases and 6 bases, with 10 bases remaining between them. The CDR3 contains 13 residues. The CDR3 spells CAWTGQLNSPLHF. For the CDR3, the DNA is TGTGCCTGGACCGGACAGCTTAATTCACCCCTCCACTTT.

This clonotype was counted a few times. The CDR3 spells CASSETDRGITDTQYF. The DNA for the CDR3 is TGTGCCAGCAGTGAAACCGACAGGGGGATAACAGATACGCAGTATTTT. The J gene is TRBJ2-3, the V gene TRBV2, with 9 bases lining up with TRBD1. Trimming at V came to 2 bases and at J to 3 bases, leaving 6 bases not matched to a gene. The CDR3 spans 16 residues. Germline CDR1 SNHLY, CDR2 FYNNEI.

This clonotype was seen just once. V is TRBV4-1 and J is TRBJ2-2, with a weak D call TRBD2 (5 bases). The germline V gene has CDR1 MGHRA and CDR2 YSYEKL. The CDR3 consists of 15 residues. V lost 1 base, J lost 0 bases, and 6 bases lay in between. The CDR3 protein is CASSQALANTGELFF. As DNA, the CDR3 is TGCGCCAGCAGCCAAGCACTAGCGAACACCGGGGAGCTGTTTTTT.

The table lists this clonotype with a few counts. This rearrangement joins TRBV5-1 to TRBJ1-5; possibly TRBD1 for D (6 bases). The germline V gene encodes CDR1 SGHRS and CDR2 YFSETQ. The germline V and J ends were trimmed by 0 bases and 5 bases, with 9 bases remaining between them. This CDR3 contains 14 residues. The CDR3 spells CASSLAGGYQPQHF. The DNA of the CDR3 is TGCGCCAGCAGCTTGGCGGGGGGCTATCAGCCCCAGCATTTT.

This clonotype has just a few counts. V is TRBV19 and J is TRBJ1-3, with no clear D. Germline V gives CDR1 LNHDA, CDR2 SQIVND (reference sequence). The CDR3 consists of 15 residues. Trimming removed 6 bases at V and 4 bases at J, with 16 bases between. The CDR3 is CASRSRTPGGNTIYF. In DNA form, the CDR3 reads TGTGCCAGTAGGTCGCGGACCCCCGGGGGAAACACCATATATTTT.

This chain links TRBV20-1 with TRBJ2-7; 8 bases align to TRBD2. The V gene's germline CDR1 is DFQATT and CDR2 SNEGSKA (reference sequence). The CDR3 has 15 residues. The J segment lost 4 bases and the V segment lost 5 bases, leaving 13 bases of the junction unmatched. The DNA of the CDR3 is TGCAGTGCTCGAAATCTTGGGACTAGGGTTTACGAGCAGTACTTC. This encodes CSARNLGTRVYEQYF.